Each of the 14 T cell receptor beta chains below was sequenced from the same sample in a study of T cells in tumors after PD-1 blockade (dated by TCRdb to about 2019). The time point tag for this specimen amounts to: before anti-PD-1 therapy. The method was the immunoSEQ multiplex PCR assay. Held by TCRdb, this immuneACCESS table contains in-frame sequences only and omits some clones. Under half of the omission traces to an unresolved V gene where checked; the cause of the rest is unknown. The sample table shows roughly 60,000 clones, and 80% are seen once. The ten largest clones capture roughly an eighth of the sample. This material consisted of PBMCs, taken before anti-PD-1 treatment. The receptors derive from a human donor with basal cell carcinoma.

This clone was seen only once. The chain recombines TRBV19 with TRBJ1-1; D unresolved. Germline loops: CDR1 LNHDA, CDR2 SQIVND (reference sequence). Deletions cut 7 bases from V and 1 base from J, with 13 bases between. CDR3 length: 14 amino acids. In DNA, the CDR3 is TGTGCCAGTAAGGCCCCTGAGAGGAACACTGAAGCTTTCTTT. It encodes CASKAPERNTEAFF.

Turning to this clone: Additional DNA sequences in this sample encode the identical CDR3. V usage is TRBV5-6 and J usage is TRBJ2-3; the match to TRBD1 covers 7 bases. The CDR3 contains 15 residues. Trimming cost V 5 bases and J 1 base; bases outside gene matches: 7. CDR1 and CDR2 (germline): SGHDT, YYEEEE. CDR3 loop: CASSLRTGGTDTQYF. The CDR3 nucleotides read TGTGCCAGCAGTTTGCGAACAGGGGGCACAGATACGCAGTATTTT.

The rearrangement joins TRBV2 to TRBJ1-5, with 11 bases fitting TRBD1. The CDR3 extends over 14 amino acids. V lost 5 bases and J lost 6; bases outside the gene matches: 3. Germline CDR1 reads SNHLY; CDR2 reads FYNNEI. In nucleotides, the CDR3 is TGTGCCAGCAGTAGGGGGACAGGGGGTCAGCCCCAGCATTTT. Protein: CASSRGTGGQPQHF. The variable domain in full, completed from reference TRBV2 and TRBJ1-5, reads EPEVTQTPSHQVTQMGQEVILRCVPISNHLYFYWYRQILGQKVEFLVSFYNNEISEKSEIFDDQFSVERPDGSNFTLKIRSTKLEDSAMYFCASSRGTGGQPQHFGDGTRLSIL.

The chain links TRBV29-1 to TRBJ2-5, with 10 bases identical to TRBD2. CDR3 length: 18 amino acids. Trimming took 0 bases from V and 3 from J; bases not matched to a gene: 13. Germline CDR1 is SQVTM and CDR2 is ANQGSEA. CDR3 DNA sequence: TGCAGCGTTGAAGATCGATTCGGTTCGAGCGGGGGGGAAGAGACCCAGTACTTC. This sequence encodes CSVEDRFGSSGGEETQYF.

This clone was counted a single time. The chain couples TRBV21-1 to TRBJ1-4; the DNA was not used to check the table's D call, TRBD1. TRBV21-1 is tagged as a pseudogene. CDR3 length equals 17 residues. This CDR3 is CASSAGPGDRGHEKLFF. As DNA, the CDR3 is TGTGCCAGCAGCGCCGGACCAGGGGACAGGGGGCATGAAAAACTGTTTTTT.

This clone was observed once. The chain couples TRBV3-1 (or the pseudogene TRBV3-2) to TRBJ2-5; the match to TRBD2 covers 11 bases. Germline trimming cut 0 bases from V and 2 bases from J; bases unmatched to any gene: 14. CDR1 and CDR2 (germline): LGHDT, YNNKEL (reference sequence). The CDR3 is 20 amino acids. The CDR3 nucleotides read TGTGCCAGCAGCCAAGATTTTTCGGGGCTAGCGGGGGGCCGACAAGAGACCCAGTACTTC. This sequence encodes CASSQDFSGLAGGRQETQYF.

This chain connects TRBV29-1 to TRBJ1-4, with D unresolved. Germline V gives CDR1 SQVTM, CDR2 ANQGSEA. Trimming cost V 3 bases and J 8 bases, with 13 bases left between them. This CDR3 comprises 13 residues. The CDR3 bases are TGCAGCGTTGACGACGGGAGGAACGAAAAACTGTTTTTT. It translates to CSVDDGRNEKLFF.

This clone turned up a few times. The chain uses TRBV5-1 and TRBJ1-4; no clear D gene. The CDR3 is made up of 13 amino acids. Per the germline V gene, CDR1 is SGHRS and CDR2 is YFSETQ. V was cut by 3 bases and J by 7 bases, with 10 bases left in between. The CDR3 here is CASSSPNTEKLFF. The DNA for the CDR3 is TGCGCCAGCAGCTCCCCAAACACTGAAAAACTGTTTTTT.

This clone was recorded once. The gene calls are TRBV5-1 and TRBJ1-2; D possibly corresponds to TRBD1 (5 bases). Between the trimmed V and J ends, which lost 4 bases and 3 bases, there was a span of 16 bases. The CDR3 is made up of 15 amino acids. CDR1 is SGHRS and CDR2 is YFSETQ in the germline V gene. The CDR3 region is CASSPEGIIDYGYTF. The CDR3 DNA follows: TGCGCCAGCAGCCCCGAGGGGATAATAGACTATGGCTACACCTTC.

V gene TRBV9 combines with J gene TRBJ2-7; possible D gene TRBD1, 5 bases. CDR1 is SGDLS, CDR2 YYNGEE, per germline. The CDR3 spans 14 residues. Trimming left V 0 bases short and J 2 bases short, with 9 bases between. CDR3 nucleotides: TGTGCCAGCAGCGTAGATGGGGCAACCTACGAGCAGTACTTC. Protein: CASSVDGATYEQYF.

The chain joins TRBV2 to TRBJ2-1; no clear D gene. The V end was cut by 7 bases, the J end by 4 bases, with 11 bases between. Germline loops: CDR1 SNHLY, CDR2 FYNNEI. The CDR3 length is 13 residues. The CDR3 nucleotides read TGTGCCAGCATTAAAGACACTTACAATGAGCAGTTCTTC. Protein sequence: CASIKDTYNEQFF.

This clone was counted a few times. V and J are TRBV4-1 and TRBJ1-2; no clear D gene. This CDR3 region has 13 residues. Germline values: CDR1 MGHRA, CDR2 YSYEKL. Trimming removed 0 bases from V and 7 bases from J, with 9 bases in between. CDR3 bases: TGCGCCAGCAGCCAAGAAGGCGTAGCTGGCTACACCTTC. Translation: CASSQEGVAGYTF.

This clone is a singleton in its sample. CDR3 in amino acids: CASSRLIGQGRINTEAFF. CDR3 nucleotides: TGTGCCAGCAGCCGACTAATTGGACAGGGGAGGATTAACACTGAAGCTTTCTTT. The V gene is TRBV3-1 (or the pseudogene TRBV3-2), the J gene TRBJ1-1; 9 bases map to TRBD1. The CDR3 sequence is 18 residues long. J was trimmed by 2 bases and V by 4 bases; bases with no gene match: 14. The V gene's germline CDR1 is LGHDT and CDR2 YNNKEL (reference sequence).

This chain joins TRBV18 and TRBJ2-3; D is unclear. Per germline, CDR1 KGHSH and CDR2 LQKENI. The CDR3 extends over 14 amino acids. V was shortened by 3 bases and J by 0 bases, with 7 bases between the two germline ends. DNA for the CDR3: TGTGCCAGCTCACCTTTACAGAGCACAGATACGCAGTATTTT. Its protein is CASSPLQSTDTQYF. The full variable domain, in which reference TRBV18 and TRBJ2-3 provide the parts outside the CDR3, is NAGVMQNPRHLVRRRGQEARLRCSPMKGHSHVYWYRQLPEEGLKFMVYLQKENIIDESGMPKERFSAEFPKEGPSILRIQQVVRGDSAAYFCASSPLQSTDTQYFGPGTRLTVL.